These 2 T cell receptor beta chains share one sample of origin, sequenced in a study of blood T cell repertoires in COVID-19. Method: immunoSEQ multiplex PCR; TCRdb's copy keeps in-frame clones and lacks some. The sample consists of roughly 250,000 clones, about 86% of them appearing once. The sequenced sample consisted of peripheral blood. These receptors were taken from a woman aged 55-69 years with active or convalescent COVID-19.

This clone was picked up one time. The J gene is TRBJ2-1, the V gene TRBV6-2 or TRBV6-3; 7 positions agree with TRBD2. Trimming cost V 2 bases and J 4 bases; bases outside gene matches: 17. The CDR3 has 19 amino acids. Germline CDR1 and CDR2: MNHEY and SVGEGT. The DNA for the CDR3 is TGTGCCAGCAGTTACGGCGGCTGGACTAAGCGGGGAGCGTACAATGAGCAGTTCTTC. Its protein product is CASSYGGWTKRGAYNEQFF.

This clone was picked up a small number of times. This chain joins TRBV9 and TRBJ2-2; 8 bases align to TRBD2. Unmatched junction bases numbered 3, after V lost 7 bases and J lost 1 base. CDR1 is SGDLS and CDR2 is YYNGEE in the germline V gene. CDR3 size: 14 residues. The CDR3 spells CASQSGGNTGELFF. CDR3 DNA: TGTGCCAGCCAAAGCGGGGGGAACACCGGGGAGCTGTTTTTT.